Following are 26 T cell receptor beta chains from one sample sequenced in a study of beta chain features in type 1 diabetes. Study conclusions and caveats: Across all four CD4+ subsets, people with type 1 diabetes showed modestly shorter TCRB CDR3s.

These receptors' antigens are unknown. The isolated RNA, all of it, was reverse transcribed, so expressed TCRB transcripts were what got sequenced. Clones were sequenced by immunoSEQ multiplex PCR, and TCRdb holds only the in-frame ones, with some missing. The sample has some 350,000 clones; 8.5% to 10% are singletons. The specimen sequenced was central memory CD4+ T cells from blood. Every receptor here comes from a man in his thirties or forties with type 1 diabetes.

This clone was recorded many times. The V gene is TRBV28, the J gene TRBJ1-5, with 8 bases lining up with TRBD1. Per germline, CDR1 MDHEN and CDR2 SYDVKM. Trimming cost V 6 bases and J 15 bases; bases outside gene matches: 10. CDR3 length: 12 residues. The CDR3 DNA reads as TGTGCCAGCAGCCGCGGGACAGGCGCACGGCATTTT. Translating gives CASSRGTGARHF.

This clone was recorded a few times. The rearrangement uses TRBV4-2 and TRBJ2-3; TRBD1 aligns across 7 bases. Germline loops: CDR1 LGHNA, CDR2 YNFKEQ. The CDR3 has 16 residues. Trimming removed 2 bases from V and 4 bases from J; junction bases left unmatched: 9. In nucleotides, the CDR3 is TGTGCCAGCAGCCAACAATTTACAGGGGCGGCAGATACGCAGTATTTT. Translation: CASSQQFTGAADTQYF.

This clone has only a few counts. This chain connects TRBV10-3 to TRBJ2-7, with TRBD1 matching 10 bases. This CDR3 has 12 residues. The V and J ends lost 10 bases and 2 bases, in that order; junction bases with no gene match: 2. The germline gives CDR1 ENHRY, CDR2 SYGVKD. CDR3 sequence (DNA): TGTGCCACCGGGACAGGGGCCTACGAGCAGTACTTC. Residues: CATGTGAYEQYF.

In this sample, this clone turned up a few times. The chain has TRBV10-3 and TRBJ2-1, with 11 bases that match TRBD2. Looked up from germline, CDR1 is ENHRY and CDR2 is SYGVKD. The CDR3 is made up of 19 amino acids. With V trimmed by 5 bases and J by 6 bases, 18 bases remained unmatched. CDR3 in DNA: TGTGCCATCAGTCGGGCCGGGACGCGAACTAGCGGGAGTGGCAATGAGCAGTTCTTC. Its protein is CAISRAGTRTSGSGNEQFF.

A few counts support this clone. The rearrangement uses TRBV7-7 and TRBJ2-3, with 8 positions matching TRBD2. The CDR3 loop spans 13 amino acids. V lost 6 bases to trimming and J lost 4 bases; unmatched junction nucleotides: 3. Germline values: CDR1 SSHAT, CDR2 FNYEAQ (reference sequence). CDR3 DNA sequence: TGTGCCAGCAGTACGGGAGGGGCAGATACGCAGTATTTT. It yields the protein CASSTGGADTQYF.

The chain is built from TRBV5-1 and TRBJ2-2, with 9 nucleotides matching TRBD1. CDR1 SGHRS and CDR2 YFSETQ come from the germline V gene. The CDR3 totals 16 residues. The ends lost 3 bases at V and 4 bases at J; junction bases unmatched: 7. CDR3 DNA sequence: TGCGCCAGCAGCTCAGCGGGACAGGGCTCCACCGGGGAGCTGTTTTTT. It codes for CASSSAGQGSTGELFF.

The table lists this clone with a few counts. The V gene is TRBV7-9, the J gene TRBJ2-1; a weak D match, TRBD2 (6 bases). Germline CDR1 reads SEHNR; CDR2 reads FQNEAQ (reference sequence). The CDR3 is 14 residues long. V lost 5 bases to trimming and J lost 2 bases, with 10 bases between them. For the CDR3, the DNA is TGTGCCAGCAGCAATAGCGGAACCTACAATGAGCAGTTCTTC. It is translated as CASSNSGTYNEQFF.

The rearrangement uses TRBV7-2 and TRBJ1-2; D not certain. Germline V lookup: CDR1 SGHTA, CDR2 FQGNSA. The CDR3 is made up of 14 amino acids. V lost 5 bases, J lost 4 bases, and 14 bases lay in between. This chain's CDR3 is CASSPDLLSYGYTF. In DNA, the CDR3 is TGTGCCAGCAGCCCGGACCTTTTGAGCTATGGCTACACCTTC.

This clone was found a few times. The chain is built from TRBV5-1 and TRBJ2-4; 7 positions agree with TRBD1. CDR1 and CDR2 from the germline V gene are SGHRS and YFSETQ. V shed 4 bases and J 5 bases; nucleotides not matched to a gene: 9. CDR3 length: 15 amino acids. The CDR3 nucleotides read TGCGCCAGCAGCCGGAACCACGGGACAGAAAACATTCAGTACTTC. Protein: CASSRNHGTENIQYF.

V and J are TRBV6-6 and TRBJ1-1, with D hard to call. V was pared by 7 bases and J by 0 bases, with 3 bases between. This CDR3 region has 11 residues. The germline gives CDR1 MNHNY, CDR2 SVGAGI (reference sequence). CDR3 sequence reads: CASTMNTEAFF. The CDR3 coding sequence is TGTGCCAGCACTATGAACACTGAAGCTTTCTTT.

The chain recombines TRBV9 with TRBJ2-6, with D perhaps TRBD2 (6 bases). The CDR3 covers 16 residues. V lost 0 bases to trimming and J lost 3 bases, with 10 bases between them. Germline CDR1 is SGDLS and CDR2 is YYNGEE. The CDR3 nucleotides read TGTGCCAGCAGCGTAGAGGAGGGGCATGGGGCCAACGTCCTGACTTTC. Amino acid sequence: CASSVEEGHGANVLTF.

V gene TRBV7-6 combines with J gene TRBJ1-5; 9 bases are a match to TRBD1. Germline V CDR1 and CDR2: SGHVS, FNYEAQ. Trimming took 1 base from V and 7 from J; bases not matched to a gene: 11. This CDR3 contains 17 residues. The CDR3 DNA reads as TGTGCCAGCAGCTTAGGAGCGACAGGGGGGATGGACCAGCCCCAGCATTTT. It yields the protein CASSLGATGGMDQPQHF. Full variable domain (missing parts from reference TRBV7-6 and TRBJ1-5): GAGVSQSPRYKVTKRGQDVALRCDPISGHVSLYWYRQALGQGPEFLTYFNYEAQQDKSGLPNDRFSAERPEGSISTLTIQRTEQRDSAMYRCASSLGATGGMDQPQHFGDGTRLSIL.

V and J are TRBV11-3 and TRBJ2-2; D ambiguous. The length of the CDR3 is 14 residues. Germline CDR1 is SGHNT and CDR2 is YENEEA. V dropped 0 bases and J dropped 5 bases, with 7 bases sitting between them. The CDR3: CASSLDLRTGELFF. The CDR3 bases are TGTGCCAGCAGCTTAGATCTGAGGACCGGGGAGCTGTTTTTT.

The V gene is TRBV7-3, the J gene TRBJ1-5, with D hard to call. This CDR3 region has 13 residues. The germline V gene encodes CDR1 SGHTA and CDR2 FQGTGA. Trimming removed 1 base at V and 4 bases at J, with 5 bases between. In DNA form, the CDR3 reads TGTGCCAGCAGCTTAAGCCAAAATCAGCCCCAGCATTTT. It translates to CASSLSQNQPQHF.

The table lists this clone with a few counts. The V call is TRBV7-2, the J call TRBJ1-5; TRBD1 might be the D (6 bases). The CDR3 has 15 residues. CDR1 and CDR2 from the germline V gene are SGHTA and FQGNSA. The ends were cut back, 5 bases at V and 2 bases at J, with 13 bases in the middle. CDR3 region: CASSPGTSRNQPQHF. The CDR3 region has the DNA TGTGCCAGCAGCCCCGGGACATCCCGCAATCAGCCCCAGCATTTT.

This clone came up many times. The chain uses TRBV29-1 and TRBJ2-7; 9 bases align to TRBD1. Losses at the gene ends were 6 bases for V and 11 bases for J; bases not matched to a gene: 11. The germline V gene encodes CDR1 SQVTM and CDR2 ANQGSEA. This CDR3 has 12 amino acids. The CDR3 spells CSVGGQGGTEYF. The CDR3, as DNA: TGCAGCGTCGGGGGACAGGGAGGGACAGAGTACTTC.

A few counts support this clone. The rearrangement uses TRBV7-2 and TRBJ1-6; no firm D call. The CDR3 is made up of 12 amino acids. The germline CDR1 and CDR2 sequences are SGHTA and FQGNSA. Trimming took 8 bases from V and 3 from J, leaving 5 bases between them. The CDR3 here is CASGDYNSPLHF. Written as DNA, the CDR3 is TGTGCCAGCGGGGACTATAATTCACCCCTCCACTTT.

This clone appeared a few times. CDR3 amino acids: CASHGLAETNEQFF. The DNA for the CDR3 is TGTGCCAGCCATGGACTAGCGGAGACGAATGAGCAGTTCTTC. V usage is TRBV27 and J usage is TRBJ2-1; 10 bases are a match to TRBD2. The length of the CDR3 is 14 residues. Germline V gives CDR1 MNHEY, CDR2 SMNVEV (reference sequence). V gave up 8 bases and J gave up 7 bases; unmatched junction bases: 8.

The CDR3 is CASSPPFMPQETQYF. The CDR3, as DNA: TGTGCCAGCAGCCCCCCGTTCATGCCACAAGAGACCCAGTACTTC. This chain connects TRBV11-1 to TRBJ2-5; D is ambiguous. The CDR3 spans 15 residues. The germline V gene has CDR1 SGHAT and CDR2 FQDESV (reference sequence). V was trimmed by 5 bases and J by 2 bases, leaving 15 bases between them. The variable domain in full, completed from reference TRBV11-1 and TRBJ2-5, reads EAEVAQSPRYKITEKSQAVAFWCDPISGHATLYWYRQILGQGPELLVQFQDESVVDDSQLPKDRFSAERLKGVDSTLKIQPAELGDSAMYLCASSPPFMPQETQYFGPGTRLLVL.

This clone appeared a few times. This chain links TRBV19 with TRBJ2-7; 7 nucleotides agree with TRBD1. Per germline, CDR1 LNHDA and CDR2 SQIVND (reference sequence). The junction had 13 bases not matched to a gene; V was cut back by 9 bases and J by 5 bases. This CDR3 is built from 14 residues. CDR3 sequence: CASRGLTGSDEQYF. As DNA, the CDR3 is TGTGCCAGCCGAGGACTGACAGGGAGTGACGAGCAGTACTTC.

The chain links TRBV7-3 to TRBJ2-7; the D is unclear. With 2 bases removed from V and 2 bases from J, the gap between germline ends came to 7 bases. The germline CDR1 and CDR2 sequences are SGHTA and FQGTGA. The CDR3 is 13 residues long. CDR3 protein: CASSLVPAYEQYF. CDR3 DNA sequence: TGTGCCAGCAGCTTAGTGCCAGCCTACGAGCAGTACTTC. Together with reference TRBV7-3 and TRBJ2-7, the CDR3 gives the full variable domain: GAGVSQTPSNKVTEKGKYVELRCDPISGHTALYWYRQSLGQGPEFLIYFQGTGAADDSGLPNDRFFAVRPEGSVSTLKIQRTERGDSAVYLCASSLVPAYEQYFGPGTRLTVT.

This clone was observed a handful of times. V is TRBV5-6 and J is TRBJ1-5; 9 nucleotides align to TRBD1. This CDR3 contains 14 residues. Unmatched junction bases numbered 2, after V lost 4 bases and J lost 3 bases. Germline values: CDR1 SGHDT, CDR2 YYEEEE. CDR3 residues: CASSRTGVNQPQHF. The DNA for the CDR3 is TGTGCCAGCAGCCGGACAGGGGTCAATCAGCCCCAGCATTTT. The full variable domain, its missing parts supplied by reference TRBV5-6 and TRBJ1-5, is DAGVTQSPTHLIKTRGQQVTLRCSPKSGHDTVSWYQQALGQGPQFIFQYYEEEERQRGNFPDRFSGHQFPNYSSELNVNALLLGDSALYLCASSRTGVNQPQHFGDGTRLSIL.

Details on this clone: Germline and junction disagree at one end, which may indicate a read error. CDR3 DNA sequence: TGCGCCAGCAGCCAGAAGACAGGGTCCTATGGCTACACCTTC. Translation: CASSQKTGSYGYTF. This sequence joins TRBV5-4 and TRBJ1-2; TRBD1 aligns across 7 bases. The germline CDR1 and CDR2 sequences are SGHNT and YYREEE (reference sequence). This CDR3 has 14 amino acids.

DNA for the CDR3: TGTGCCAGCAGCTTAGTGTCTCCAGGGGCCCTTCCTAACTATGGCTACACCTTC. Protein: CASSLVSPGALPNYGYTF. This chain joins TRBV7-2 and TRBJ1-2; tentative D call: TRBD1 (6 bases). Trimming shortened V by 1 base and J by 0 bases, and 18 bases separated the two germline ends. Germline CDR1 SGHTA, CDR2 FQGNSA. This CDR3 is 18 amino acids long.

The rearrangement links TRBV27 to TRBJ2-3, with 7 bases matching TRBD1. The germline V gene encodes CDR1 MNHEY and CDR2 SMNVEV (reference sequence). This CDR3 spans 16 amino acids. The trim removed 6 bases at V and 3 bases at J, leaving 12 bases unmatched. The CDR3 loop is CASSSPGQSYTDTQYF. The CDR3 region has the DNA TGTGCCAGCAGCAGTCCGGGACAGAGCTATACAGATACGCAGTATTTT.

This clone was seen a few times. J is TRBJ2-7 and V is TRBV5-4; 9 positions match TRBD1. Losses at the gene ends were 3 bases for V and 3 bases for J; bases not matched to a gene: 7. The CDR3 totals 15 residues. Per germline, CDR1 SGHNT and CDR2 YYREEE (reference sequence). CDR3 in amino acids: CASSSDRGAIYEQYF. CDR3 sequence (DNA): TGTGCCAGCAGCTCGGACAGGGGTGCCATCTACGAGCAGTACTTC.